This T cell receptor beta chain was sequenced for a study of beta chain features in type 1 diabetes. The CDR3 sequence is 15 residues long. CDR1 and CDR2 (germline): MNHNS, SASEGT. V gave up 7 bases and J gave up 2 bases; unmatched junction bases: 6. This clone turned up a few times. Its antigen is undetermined. Expressed TCRB transcripts got sequenced, as all isolated RNA was reverse transcribed. Sequencing used immunoSEQ multiplex PCR; TCRdb keeps in-frame clones, though not all of them. The repertoire includes 250,000 to 350,000 clones, approximately 15% of them detected once, and 0.015% to 0.02% sits in the top ten. General observations from the study: All four CD4+ subsets of Type 1 diabetes patients contained TCRB CDR3s that were moderately but significantly shorter.

V usage is TRBV6-1 and J usage is TRBJ2-3, with TRBD2 matching over 10 bases. The sequence was collected from a man aged 25-40 years with type 1 diabetes. Sequencing was done on a sample of naive CD4+ T cells from blood. CDR3 in DNA: TGTGCCAGCACCCGGACTAGCGGAGACACAGATACGCAGTATTTT. This sequence encodes CASTRTSGDTDTQYF.